A single sample gave rise to the 21 T cell receptor beta chains below, sequenced in a study of cytomegalovirus exposure and HLA in healthy donors. The study ran its PCR with 60 Vbeta and 13 Jbeta primers. Generated by immunoSEQ multiplex PCR, the TCRdb table keeps only in-frame clones and is missing some. There are approximately 120,000 clones in the sample; approximately 80% occur only once, and around 13% lies in the top ten. Sequenced material: PBMCs. These receptors all come from a woman aged 40 to 50 in good health and CMV-seropositive.

The CDR3 sequence is CASRGTGYETQYF. The CDR3 nucleotides read TGTGCCAGCAGGGGGACAGGGTACGAGACCCAGTACTTC. The chain carries TRBV6-1 and TRBJ2-5; 9 bases agree with TRBD1. The CDR3 runs to 13 residues. J was trimmed by 5 bases and V by 6 bases; bases with no gene match: 4. Germline V lookup: CDR1 MNHNS, CDR2 SASEGT.

The rearrangement uses TRBV28 and TRBJ2-7; TRBD1 agrees at 10 bases. CDR3 length equals 15 residues. V shed 6 bases and J 4 bases; nucleotides not matched to a gene: 9. Germline-derived CDR1 and CDR2 are MDHEN and SYDVKM. The CDR3 protein is CASSSPGQGFYEQYF. CDR3 nucleotides: TGTGCCAGCAGCTCACCGGGACAGGGGTTTTACGAGCAGTACTTC. Together with reference TRBV28 and TRBJ2-7, the CDR3 gives the full variable domain: DVKVTQSSRYLVKRTGEKVFLECVQDMDHENMFWYRQDPGLGLRLIYFSYDVKMKEKGDIPEGYSVSREKKERFSLILESASTNQTSMYLCASSSPGQGFYEQYFGPGTRLTVT.

V and J are TRBV6-5 and TRBJ2-7, with TRBD1 identical over 9 bases. Germline values: CDR1 MNHEY, CDR2 SVGAGI. The CDR3 spans 15 residues. With V trimmed by 5 bases and J by 7 bases, 12 bases remained unmatched. The DNA for the CDR3 is TGTGCCAGCAGTAACCCCGGGACAGGGAATTGGGAGCAGTACTTC. This sequence encodes CASSNPGTGNWEQYF.

Only a few counts were recorded for this clone. The chain links TRBV5-4 to TRBJ2-7, with TRBD2 matching 10 bases. The V gene's germline CDR1 is SGHNT and CDR2 YYREEE (reference sequence). The CDR3 is 14 amino acids. Losses at the gene ends were 4 bases for V and 4 bases for J; bases not matched to a gene: 5. The CDR3 sequence: CASSAASGSYEQYF. The CDR3 region has the DNA TGTGCCAGCAGCGCAGCTAGCGGGAGTTACGAGCAGTACTTC.

The genes are TRBV30 and TRBJ1-1; a weak D match, TRBD1 (5 bases). The V end was cut by 5 bases, the J end by 1 base, with 8 bases between. There are 12 residues in the CDR3. Germline lookup yields CDR1 GTSNPN and CDR2 SVGIG (reference sequence). CDR3 sequence reads: CAWEDTNTEAFF. DNA of the CDR3: TGTGCCTGGGAGGACACGAACACTGAAGCTTTCTTT.

The V and J genes are TRBV29-1 and TRBJ2-7, with 7 bases lining up with TRBD2. Germline values: CDR1 SQVTM, CDR2 ANQGSEA. CDR3 length equals 17 residues. V shed 1 base, J shed 0 bases, and the junction held 12 bases outside the gene matches. The CDR3 protein is CSVEGGEGGRASYEQYF. The DNA for the CDR3 is TGCAGCGTTGAAGGGGGCGAGGGAGGGAGGGCCTCCTACGAGCAGTACTTC.

The chain has TRBV28 and TRBJ2-7; TRBD2 matches at 10 bases. With 5 bases clipped from V and 3 bases from J, the junction kept 7 bases outside the gene matches. The germline V gene has CDR1 MDHEN and CDR2 SYDVKM. CDR3 length equals 15 residues. The CDR3 coding sequence is TGTGCCAGCAGTGTTCGTGGACTAGCGGTCTACGAGCAGTACTTC. Amino acids: CASSVRGLAVYEQYF.

V usage is TRBV28 and J usage is TRBJ1-1; no clear D. Germline-derived CDR1 and CDR2 are MDHEN and SYDVKM. V was trimmed by 3 bases and J by 0 bases, leaving 8 bases between them. CDR3 length equals 14 residues. The CDR3 protein is CASSLRVLNTEAFF. The CDR3 nucleotides read TGTGCCAGCAGTTTGAGGGTGCTGAACACTGAAGCTTTCTTT. The whole variable domain, remainder taken from reference TRBV28 and TRBJ1-1, is DVKVTQSSRYLVKRTGEKVFLECVQDMDHENMFWYRQDPGLGLRLIYFSYDVKMKEKGDIPEGYSVSREKKERFSLILESASTNQTSMYLCASSLRVLNTEAFFGQGTRLTVV.

This clone is a singleton in its sample. The chain links TRBV7-9 to TRBJ2-5; D is unclear. This CDR3 is 18 amino acids long. With 0 bases removed from V and 1 base from J, the gap between germline ends came to 18 bases. Germline-derived CDR1 and CDR2 are SEHNR and FQNEAQ (reference sequence). The CDR3 DNA sequence: TGTGCCAGCAGCTTAGCGCCAATCCGAGAACAGCCCCAAGAGACCCAGTACTTC. Residues: CASSLAPIREQPQETQYF.

V and J are TRBV25-1 and TRBJ1-6, with D hard to call. This CDR3 spans 13 amino acids. Trimming took 4 bases from V and 9 from J, leaving 10 bases between them. The germline V gene encodes CDR1 MGHDK and CDR2 SYGVNS. CDR3 DNA sequence: TGTGCCAGCAGTGGACTGGCCTTTTCACCCCTCCACTTT. Translation: CASSGLAFSPLHF.

This clone was found once. The chain combines TRBV19 with TRBJ2-7; TRBD2 is a possible D gene (5 bases). There are 16 residues in the CDR3. Trimming left V 5 bases short and J 3 bases short, with 20 bases between. Germline V lookup: CDR1 LNHDA, CDR2 SQIVND (reference sequence). The CDR3 bases are TGTGCCAGTAGTCGAACCACTACATTCGGGGACTACGAGCAGTACTTC. Residues: CASSRTTTFGDYEQYF.

J is TRBJ1-5 and V is TRBV19; perhaps TRBD1 as D (6 bases). In germline, CDR1 is LNHDA, CDR2 SQIVND (reference sequence). V was trimmed by 3 bases and J by 6 bases, leaving 15 bases between them. There are 15 residues in the CDR3. The CDR3 sequence is CASSIPGGLGQPQHF. The DNA for the CDR3 is TGTGCCAGTAGTATTCCGGGGGGCCTCGGTCAGCCCCAGCATTTT.

The chain carries TRBV19 and TRBJ2-7; TRBD1 matches 7 bases. CDR3 length equals 14 residues. V lost 7 bases to trimming and J lost 3 bases; unmatched junction nucleotides: 9. Germline V gives CDR1 LNHDA, CDR2 SQIVND (reference sequence). In DNA form, the CDR3 reads TGTGCCAGTACCACGACAGGGACCAACTACGAGCAGTACTTC. It translates to CASTTTGTNYEQYF.

This sequence joins TRBV19 and TRBJ1-1, with a tentative D call TRBD1 (5 bases). The V gene lost 6 bases and the J gene lost 5 bases, with 16 bases spanning the gap. Germline V gene lookup returns CDR1 LNHDA and CDR2 SQIVND (reference sequence). CDR3 size: 14 residues. The CDR3 DNA reads as TGTGCCAGTAGGCCACAGCCGGGGGGGACTGAAGCTTTCTTT. Protein product: CASRPQPGGTEAFF.

The chain carries TRBV4-2 and TRBJ1-5; TRBD1 agrees at 8 bases. CDR3 length: 16 residues. The V segment lost 2 bases and the J segment 11 bases; nucleotides outside the gene matches: 14. CDR1 LGHNA and CDR2 YNFKEQ come from the germline V gene. CDR3 in DNA: TGTGCCAGCAGCCAATACAGGGGGACAGCCCGAGGGGCCCAGCATTTT. Residues: CASSQYRGTARGAQHF.

This rearrangement joins TRBV28 to TRBJ2-7; no clear D. Deletions cut 3 bases from V and 2 bases from J, with 11 bases between. The CDR3 spans 14 residues. Looked up from germline, CDR1 is MDHEN and CDR2 is SYDVKM. CDR3 residues: CASSFEHKPYEQYF. The CDR3 region has the DNA TGTGCCAGCAGTTTCGAACACAAACCCTACGAGCAGTACTTC.

This clone showed up just once. The rearrangement links TRBV11-2 to TRBJ2-7; 7 bases are a match to TRBD2. Trimming removed 3 bases from V and 7 bases from J; junction bases left unmatched: 12. Per germline, CDR1 SGHAT and CDR2 FQNNGV. This CDR3 spans 15 amino acids. CDR3 in amino acids: CASSLGPGRFEEQYF. The CDR3 DNA reads TGTGCCAGCAGCTTGGGCCCCGGGAGGTTCGAGGAGCAGTACTTC.

This clone showed up just a few times. The rearrangement uses TRBV7-8 and TRBJ2-6; maybe TRBD1 (5 bases). V lost 5 bases and J lost 4, with 18 bases in between. The CDR3 has 17 amino acids. Germline lookup yields CDR1 SGHVS and CDR2 FQNEAQ. The CDR3 DNA follows: TGTGCCAGCAGCCCCCCAGGACAACTCTCCGGGGCCAACGTCCTGACTTTC. Amino acids: CASSPPGQLSGANVLTF. The complete variable domain, with remaining parts taken from reference TRBV7-8 and TRBJ2-6, reads GAGVSQSPRYKVAKRGQDVALRCDPISGHVSLFWYQQALGQGPEFLTYFQNEAQLDKSGLPSDRFFAERPEGSVSTLKIQRTQQEDSAVYLCASSPPGQLSGANVLTFGAGSRLTVL.

The chain employs TRBV4-1 and TRBJ2-2; 8 bases are a match to TRBD1. Losses at the gene ends were 3 bases for V and 3 bases for J; bases not matched to a gene: 3. The CDR3 consists of 15 residues. Germline V gene data show CDR1 as MGHRA and CDR2 as YSYEKL. The CDR3 loop reads CASSQGDRYTGELFF. The DNA of the CDR3 is TGCGCCAGCAGCCAGGGGGACAGGTACACCGGGGAGCTGTTTTTT.

The V and J genes are TRBV4-2 and TRBJ2-5; the D is unclear. The J call may be wrong; the DNA end is better matched by TRBJ2-7. This CDR3 has 14 residues. Germline V gene lookup returns CDR1 LGHNA and CDR2 YNFKEQ. Written as DNA, the CDR3 is TGTGCCAGCAGCCAAGAACCCAGAAACTACGAGCAGTACTTC. Translation gives CASSQEPRNYEQYF.

The table lists this clone with a few counts. The chain combines TRBV18 with TRBJ2-3; possible D gene TRBD1, 6 bases. Trimming shortened V by 6 bases and J by 2 bases, and 24 bases separated the two germline ends. CDR3 size: 18 residues. CDR1 is KGHSH, CDR2 LQKENI, per germline. The CDR3 region has the DNA TGTGCCAGCTCCCCCGAACAGGGTTCCCCTTACGACACAGATACGCAGTATTTT. It encodes CASSPEQGSPYDTDTQYF.